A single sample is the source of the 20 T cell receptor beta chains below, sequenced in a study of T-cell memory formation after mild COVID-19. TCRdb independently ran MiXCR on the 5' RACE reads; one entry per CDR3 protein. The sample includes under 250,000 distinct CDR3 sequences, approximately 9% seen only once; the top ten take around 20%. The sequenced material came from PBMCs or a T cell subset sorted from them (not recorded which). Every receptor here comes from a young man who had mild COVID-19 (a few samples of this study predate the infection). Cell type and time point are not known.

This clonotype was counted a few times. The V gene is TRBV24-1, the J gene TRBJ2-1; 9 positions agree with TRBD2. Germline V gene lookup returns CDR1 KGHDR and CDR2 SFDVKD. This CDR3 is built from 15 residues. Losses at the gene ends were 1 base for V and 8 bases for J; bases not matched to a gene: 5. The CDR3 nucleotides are TGTGCCACCAGTGATTTCCCTAGCGGGGTTTATGAGCAGTTCTTC. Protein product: CATSDFPSGVYEQFF.

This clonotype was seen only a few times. The CDR3 loop is CASSRSRARETQYF. In DNA form, the CDR3 reads TGTGCCAGCAGCCGTTCTCGGGCGCGGGAGACCCAGTACTTC. This chain uses TRBV25-1 with TRBJ2-5; D not resolved. This CDR3 contains 14 residues. Germline V lookup: CDR1 MGHDK, CDR2 SYGVNS. Trimming shortened V by 6 bases and J by 5 bases, and 16 bases separated the two germline ends.

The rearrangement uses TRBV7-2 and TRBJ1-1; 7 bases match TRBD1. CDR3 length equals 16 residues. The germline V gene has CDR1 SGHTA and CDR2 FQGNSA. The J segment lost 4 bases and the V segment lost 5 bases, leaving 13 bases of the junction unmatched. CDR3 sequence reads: CASSRRPTGQVTEAFF. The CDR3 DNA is TGTGCCAGCAGCCGAAGACCAACTGGACAGGTCACTGAAGCTTTCTTT.

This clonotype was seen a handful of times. In nucleotides, the CDR3 is TGCGCCAGCAGCTTGGGACAGCTCGGTGGCACTGAAGCTTTCTTT. It specifies CASSLGQLGGTEAFF. The chain uses TRBV5-1 and TRBJ1-1, with a possible D match to TRBD1 (5 bases). The CDR3 spans 15 residues. The V gene lost 0 bases and the J gene lost 4 bases, with 13 bases spanning the gap. Germline values: CDR1 SGHRS, CDR2 YFSETQ. Supplemented by reference TRBV5-1 and TRBJ1-1, the full variable domain reads KAGVTQTPRYLIKTRGQQVTLSCSPISGHRSVSWYQQTPGQGLQFLFEYFSETQRNKGNFPGRFSGRQFSNSRSEMNVSTLELGDSALYLCASSLGQLGGTEAFFGQGTRLTVV.

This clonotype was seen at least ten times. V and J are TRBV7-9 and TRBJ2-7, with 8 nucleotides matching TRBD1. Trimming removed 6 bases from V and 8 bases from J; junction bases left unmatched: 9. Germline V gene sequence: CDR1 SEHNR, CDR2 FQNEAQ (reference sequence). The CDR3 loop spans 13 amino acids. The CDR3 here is CASSRGQGEKQYF. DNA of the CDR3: TGTGCCAGCAGTCGAGGACAGGGTGAAAAGCAGTACTTC.

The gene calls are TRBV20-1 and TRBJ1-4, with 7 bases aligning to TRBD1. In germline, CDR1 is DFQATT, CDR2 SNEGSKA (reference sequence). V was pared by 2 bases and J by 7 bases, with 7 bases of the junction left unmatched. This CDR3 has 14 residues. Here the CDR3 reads CSARQGEQFEKLFF. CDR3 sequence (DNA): TGCAGTGCTAGACAGGGGGAACAGTTTGAAAAACTGTTTTTT.

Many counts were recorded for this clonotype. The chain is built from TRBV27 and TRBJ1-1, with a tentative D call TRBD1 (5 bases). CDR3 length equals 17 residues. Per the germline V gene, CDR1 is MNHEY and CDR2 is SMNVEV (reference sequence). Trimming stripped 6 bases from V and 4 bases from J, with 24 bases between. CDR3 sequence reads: CASSSFTPGPRATEAFF. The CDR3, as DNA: TGTGCCAGCAGCTCCTTTACCCCGGGGCCTAGGGCCACTGAAGCTTTCTTT.

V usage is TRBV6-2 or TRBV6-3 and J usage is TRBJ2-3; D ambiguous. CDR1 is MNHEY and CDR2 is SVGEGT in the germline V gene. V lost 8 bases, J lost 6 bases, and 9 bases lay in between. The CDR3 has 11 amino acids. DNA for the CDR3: TGTGCCAGCCGGTCTTATGATACGCAGTATTTT. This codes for CASRSYDTQYF.

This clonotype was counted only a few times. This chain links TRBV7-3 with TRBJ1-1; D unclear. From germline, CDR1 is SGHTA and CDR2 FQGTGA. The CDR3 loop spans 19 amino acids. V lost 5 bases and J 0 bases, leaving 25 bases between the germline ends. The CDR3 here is CASSPVPGPVGNMNTEAFF. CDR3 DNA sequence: TGTGCCAGCAGCCCCGTCCCCGGCCCAGTTGGAAATATGAACACTGAAGCTTTCTTT.

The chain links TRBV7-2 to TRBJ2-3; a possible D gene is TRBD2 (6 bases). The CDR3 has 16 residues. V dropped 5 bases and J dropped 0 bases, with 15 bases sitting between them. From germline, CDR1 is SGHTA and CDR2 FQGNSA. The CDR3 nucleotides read TGTGCCAGCAGCCTAATCGGGGGACCGAGCACAGATACGCAGTATTTT. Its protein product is CASSLIGGPSTDTQYF.

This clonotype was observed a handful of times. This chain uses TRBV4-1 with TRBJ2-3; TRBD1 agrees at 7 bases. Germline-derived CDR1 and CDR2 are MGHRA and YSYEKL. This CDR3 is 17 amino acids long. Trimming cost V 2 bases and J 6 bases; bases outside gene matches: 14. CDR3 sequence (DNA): TGCGCCAGCAGCCAACTCCCGGTCAGGGGGATTGGCGATACGCAGTATTTT. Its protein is CASSQLPVRGIGDTQYF.

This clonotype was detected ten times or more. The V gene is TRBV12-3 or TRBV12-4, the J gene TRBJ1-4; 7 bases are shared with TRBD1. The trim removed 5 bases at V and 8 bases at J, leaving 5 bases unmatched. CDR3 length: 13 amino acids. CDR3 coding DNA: TGTGCCAGCAGTGACAGGGTAAAGGAAAAACTGTTTTTT. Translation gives CASSDRVKEKLFF.

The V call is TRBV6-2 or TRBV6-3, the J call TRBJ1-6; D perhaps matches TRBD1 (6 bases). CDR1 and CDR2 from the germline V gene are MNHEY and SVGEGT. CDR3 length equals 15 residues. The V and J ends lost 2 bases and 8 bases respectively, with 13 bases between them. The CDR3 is CASSYPTGLDSPLHF. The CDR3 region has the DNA TGTGCCAGCAGTTACCCGACAGGATTGGATTCACCCCTCCACTTT.

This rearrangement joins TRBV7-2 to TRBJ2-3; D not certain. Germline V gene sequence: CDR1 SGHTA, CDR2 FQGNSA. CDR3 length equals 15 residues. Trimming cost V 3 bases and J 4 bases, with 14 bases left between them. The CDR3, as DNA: TGTGCCAGCAGCTTGAGGCCCTTGAGCCCAGATACGCAGTATTTT. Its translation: CASSLRPLSPDTQYF. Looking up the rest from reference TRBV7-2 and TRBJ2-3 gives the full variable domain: GAGVSQSPSNKVTEKGKDVELRCDPISGHTALYWYRQSLGQGLEFLIYFQGNSAPDKSGLPSDRFSAERTGGSVSTLTIQRTQQEDSAVYLCASSLRPLSPDTQYFGPGTRLTVL.

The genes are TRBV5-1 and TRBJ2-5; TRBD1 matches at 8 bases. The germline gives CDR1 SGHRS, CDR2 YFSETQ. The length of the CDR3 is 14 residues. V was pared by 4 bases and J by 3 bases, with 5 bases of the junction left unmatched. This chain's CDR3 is CASSLIQGEETQYF. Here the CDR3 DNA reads TGCGCCAGCAGCCTGATACAGGGGGAAGAGACCCAGTACTTC. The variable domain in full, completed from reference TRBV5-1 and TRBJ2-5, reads KAGVTQTPRYLIKTRGQQVTLSCSPISGHRSVSWYQQTPGQGLQFLFEYFSETQRNKGNFPGRFSGRQFSNSRSEMNVSTLELGDSALYLCASSLIQGEETQYFGPGTRLLVL.

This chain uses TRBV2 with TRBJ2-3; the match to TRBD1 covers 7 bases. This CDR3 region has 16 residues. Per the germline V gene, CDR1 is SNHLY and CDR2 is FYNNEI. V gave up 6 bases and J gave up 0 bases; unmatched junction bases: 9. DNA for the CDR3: TGTGCCAGCAGACTCGGAGACAGGGATAGCACAGATACGCAGTATTTT. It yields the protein CASRLGDRDSTDTQYF.

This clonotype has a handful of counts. For the CDR3, the DNA is TGCGCCAGCAGCCAGACTAGCGCGGGCACAGATACGCAGTATTTT. Translating it yields CASSQTSAGTDTQYF. V usage is TRBV4-3 and J usage is TRBJ2-3; 8 bases map to TRBD2. Trimming at V came to 3 bases and at J to 1 base, leaving 3 bases not matched to a gene. The CDR3 totals 15 residues. Germline CDR1 is LGHNA and CDR2 is YSLEER.

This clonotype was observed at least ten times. CDR3 coding DNA: TGTGCCAGCAGTGAACCGACTAGCGGGGGTTACTACAATGAGCAGTTCTTC. Translating gives CASSEPTSGGYYNEQFF. V is TRBV6-5 and J is TRBJ2-1; 12 bases agree with TRBD2. CDR3 length: 17 amino acids. Per the germline V gene, CDR1 is MNHEY and CDR2 is SVGAGI. J was trimmed by 3 bases and V by 5 bases; bases with no gene match: 8.

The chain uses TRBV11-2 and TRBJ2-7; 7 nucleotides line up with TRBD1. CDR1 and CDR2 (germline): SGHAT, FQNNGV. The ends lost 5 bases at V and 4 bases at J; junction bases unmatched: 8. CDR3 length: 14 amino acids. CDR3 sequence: CASSPGTAGYEQYF. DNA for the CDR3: TGTGCCAGCAGCCCCGGGACAGCCGGATACGAGCAGTACTTC.

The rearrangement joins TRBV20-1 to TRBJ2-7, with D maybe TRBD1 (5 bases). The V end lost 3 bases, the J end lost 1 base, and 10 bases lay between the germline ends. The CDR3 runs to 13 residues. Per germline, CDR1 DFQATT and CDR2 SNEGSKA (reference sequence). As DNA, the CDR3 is TGCAGTGCTAGGGTCGACAGTTCCTACGAGCAGTACGTC. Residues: CSARVDSSYEQYV.